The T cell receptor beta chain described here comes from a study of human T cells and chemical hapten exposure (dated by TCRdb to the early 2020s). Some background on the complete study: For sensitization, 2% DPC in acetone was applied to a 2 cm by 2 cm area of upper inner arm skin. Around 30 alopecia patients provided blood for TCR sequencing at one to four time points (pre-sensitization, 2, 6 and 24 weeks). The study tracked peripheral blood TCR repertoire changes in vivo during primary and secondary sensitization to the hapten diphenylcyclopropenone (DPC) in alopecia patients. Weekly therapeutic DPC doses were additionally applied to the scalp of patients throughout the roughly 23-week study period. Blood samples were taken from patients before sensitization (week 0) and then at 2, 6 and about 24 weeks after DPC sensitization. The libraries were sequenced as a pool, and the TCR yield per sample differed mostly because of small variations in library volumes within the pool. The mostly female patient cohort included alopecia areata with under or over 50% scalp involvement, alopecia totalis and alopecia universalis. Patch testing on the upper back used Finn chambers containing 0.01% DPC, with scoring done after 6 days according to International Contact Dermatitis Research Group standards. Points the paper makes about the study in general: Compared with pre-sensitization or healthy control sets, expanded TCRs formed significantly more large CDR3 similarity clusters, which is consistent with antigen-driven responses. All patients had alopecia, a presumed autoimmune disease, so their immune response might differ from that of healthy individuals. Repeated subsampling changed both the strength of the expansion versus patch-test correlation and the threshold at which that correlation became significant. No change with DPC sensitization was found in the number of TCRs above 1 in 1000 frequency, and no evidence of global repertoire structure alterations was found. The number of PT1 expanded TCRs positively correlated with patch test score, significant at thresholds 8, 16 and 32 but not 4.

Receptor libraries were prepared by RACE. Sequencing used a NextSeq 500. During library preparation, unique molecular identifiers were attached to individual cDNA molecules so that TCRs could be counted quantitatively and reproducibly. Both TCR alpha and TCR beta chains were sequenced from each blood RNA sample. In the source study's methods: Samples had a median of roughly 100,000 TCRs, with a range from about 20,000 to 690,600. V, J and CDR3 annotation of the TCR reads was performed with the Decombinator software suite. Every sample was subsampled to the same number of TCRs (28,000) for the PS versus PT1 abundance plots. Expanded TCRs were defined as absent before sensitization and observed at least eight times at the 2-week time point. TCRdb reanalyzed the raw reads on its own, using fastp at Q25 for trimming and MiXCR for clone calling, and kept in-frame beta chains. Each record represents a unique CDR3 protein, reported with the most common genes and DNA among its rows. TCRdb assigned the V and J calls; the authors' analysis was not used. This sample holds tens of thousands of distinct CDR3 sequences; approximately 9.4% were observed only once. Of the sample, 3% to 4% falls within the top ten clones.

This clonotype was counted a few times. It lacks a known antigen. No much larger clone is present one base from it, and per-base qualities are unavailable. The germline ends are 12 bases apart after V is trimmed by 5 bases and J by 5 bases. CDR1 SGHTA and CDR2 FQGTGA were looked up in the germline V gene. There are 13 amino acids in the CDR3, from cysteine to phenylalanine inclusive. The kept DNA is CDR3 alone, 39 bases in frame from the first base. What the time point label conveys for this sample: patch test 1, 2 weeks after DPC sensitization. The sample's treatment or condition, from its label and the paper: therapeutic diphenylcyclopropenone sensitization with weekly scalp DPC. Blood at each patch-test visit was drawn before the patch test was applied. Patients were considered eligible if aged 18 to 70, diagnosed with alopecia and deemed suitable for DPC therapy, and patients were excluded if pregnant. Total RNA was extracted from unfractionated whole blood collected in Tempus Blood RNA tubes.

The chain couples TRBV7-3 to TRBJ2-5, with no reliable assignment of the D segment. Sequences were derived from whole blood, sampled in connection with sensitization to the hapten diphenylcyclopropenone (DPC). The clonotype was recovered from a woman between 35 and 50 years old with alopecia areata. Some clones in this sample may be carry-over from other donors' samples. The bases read TGTGCCAGCAGCCCTACGACCGGGGAGACCCAGTACTTC. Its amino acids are CASSPTTGETQYF.